These 6 T cell receptor beta chains came from one sample sequenced in a study of T cell responses to AZD1222 COVID-19 vaccine. The repertoire was sequenced with immunoSEQ multiplex PCR; TCRdb's copy has only in-frame clones and lacks some. The sample holds roughly 180,000 clones, approximately 94% seen once. The material sequenced was peripheral blood, taken on day 0 of AZD1222 vaccination. The receptors shown here come from an adult in good health.

The genes are TRBV28 and TRBJ1-1; D is undetermined. V was cut by 10 bases and J by 5 bases, with 11 bases left in between. Germline CDR1 is MDHEN and CDR2 is SYDVKM. This CDR3 contains 11 residues. The CDR3, as DNA: TGTGCCACCCGGTACTTGACTGAAGCTTTCTTT. As protein: CATRYLTEAFF.

The rearrangement uses TRBV28 and TRBJ2-2; D is tentatively TRBD1 or TRBD2 (6 bases each). Germline V gene lookup returns CDR1 MDHEN and CDR2 SYDVKM. Trimming shortened V by 4 bases and J by 0 bases, and 18 bases separated the two germline ends. This CDR3 spans 18 amino acids. CDR3 DNA: TGTGCCAGCAGTTCAGGACAGTGGGGGGTCCCGAACACCGGGGAGCTGTTTTTT. Its protein is CASSSGQWGVPNTGELFF.

The CDR3 DNA reads TGTGCCAGCAAGAGGACAGGGATCTATGGCTACACCTTC. Its protein is CASKRTGIYGYTF. V is TRBV27 and J is TRBJ1-2, with 8 bases that match TRBD1. The junction had 5 bases not matched to a gene; V was cut back by 7 bases and J by 4 bases. Germline V CDR1 and CDR2: MNHEY, SMNVEV (reference sequence). This CDR3 has 13 amino acids.

J is TRBJ2-3 and V is TRBV7-9; D gene ambiguous. Trimming shortened V by 1 base and J by 2 bases, and 10 bases separated the two germline ends. The CDR3 length is 15 residues. Germline V gives CDR1 SEHNR, CDR2 FQNEAQ (reference sequence). The CDR3 region is CASSLGQSHTDTQYF. CDR3 in DNA: TGTGCCAGCAGCTTAGGGCAGTCACACACAGATACGCAGTATTTT. Supplemented by reference TRBV7-9 and TRBJ2-3, the full variable domain reads DTGVSQNPRHKITKRGQNVTFRCDPISEHNRLYWYRQTLGQGPEFLTYFQNEAQLEKSRLLSDRFSAERPKGSFSTLEIQRTEQGDSAMYLCASSLGQSHTDTQYFGPGTRLTVL.

The chain joins TRBV28 to TRBJ1-1; possible D gene TRBD1, 6 bases. V shed 5 bases and J shed 1 base, with 11 bases lying between them. The CDR3 sequence is 14 residues long. Germline CDR1 and CDR2: MDHEN and SYDVKM. The CDR3 bases are TGTGCCAGCAGTACCCCGACAGGGAACACTGAAGCTTTCTTT. This sequence encodes CASSTPTGNTEAFF. The whole variable domain, remainder taken from reference TRBV28 and TRBJ1-1, is DVKVTQSSRYLVKRTGEKVFLECVQDMDHENMFWYRQDPGLGLRLIYFSYDVKMKEKGDIPEGYSVSREKKERFSLILESASTNQTSMYLCASSTPTGNTEAFFGQGTRLTVV.

V and J are TRBV5-4 and TRBJ2-1; 11 bases are shared with TRBD2. Germline trimming cut 4 bases from V and 2 bases from J; bases unmatched to any gene: 5. The CDR3 runs to 16 residues. Germline CDR1 reads SGHNT; CDR2 reads YYREEE (reference sequence). CDR3 nucleotides: TGTGCCAGCAGCGTACAGACTAGCGGGGCCTACAATGAGCAGTTCTTC. Translating it yields CASSVQTSGAYNEQFF.